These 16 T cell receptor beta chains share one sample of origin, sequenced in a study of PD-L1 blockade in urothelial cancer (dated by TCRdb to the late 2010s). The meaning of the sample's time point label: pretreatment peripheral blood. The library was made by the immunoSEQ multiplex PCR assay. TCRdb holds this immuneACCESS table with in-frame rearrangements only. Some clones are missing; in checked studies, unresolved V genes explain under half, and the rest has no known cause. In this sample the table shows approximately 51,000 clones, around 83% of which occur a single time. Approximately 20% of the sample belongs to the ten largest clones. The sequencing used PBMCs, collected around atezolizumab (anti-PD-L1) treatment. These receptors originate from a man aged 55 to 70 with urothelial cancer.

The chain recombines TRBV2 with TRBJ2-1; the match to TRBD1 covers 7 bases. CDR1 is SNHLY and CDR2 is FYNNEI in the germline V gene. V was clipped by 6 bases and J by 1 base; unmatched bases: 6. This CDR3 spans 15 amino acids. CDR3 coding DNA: TGTGCCAGCAGAATACAGGGGTGGTCCTACAATGAGCAGTTCTTC. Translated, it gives CASRIQGWSYNEQFF.

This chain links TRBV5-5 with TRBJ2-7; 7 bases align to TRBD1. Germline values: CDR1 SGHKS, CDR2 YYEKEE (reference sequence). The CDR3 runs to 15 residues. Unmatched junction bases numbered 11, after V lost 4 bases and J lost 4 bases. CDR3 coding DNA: TGTGCCAGCAGCCCACCCGGGACAGCTCGTTACGAGCAGTACTTC. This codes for CASSPPGTARYEQYF.

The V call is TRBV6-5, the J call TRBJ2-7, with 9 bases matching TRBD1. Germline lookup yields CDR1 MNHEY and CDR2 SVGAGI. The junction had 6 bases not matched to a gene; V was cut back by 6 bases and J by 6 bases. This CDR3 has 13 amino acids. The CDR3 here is CASRTPQGAEQYF. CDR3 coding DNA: TGTGCCAGCAGAACACCACAGGGGGCCGAGCAGTACTTC.

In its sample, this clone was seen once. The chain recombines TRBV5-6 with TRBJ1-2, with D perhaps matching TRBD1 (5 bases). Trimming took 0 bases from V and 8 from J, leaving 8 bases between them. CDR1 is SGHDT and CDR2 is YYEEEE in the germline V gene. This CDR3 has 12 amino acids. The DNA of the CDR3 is TGTGCCAGCAGCTTGGGGACATCAGGCTACACCTTC. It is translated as CASSLGTSGYTF.

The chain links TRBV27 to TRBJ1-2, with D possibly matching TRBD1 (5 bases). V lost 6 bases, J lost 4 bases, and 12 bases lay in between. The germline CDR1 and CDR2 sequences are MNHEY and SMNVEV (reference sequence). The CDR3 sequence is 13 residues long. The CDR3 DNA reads TGTGCCAGCAGAAACACAGGAGCCTATGGCTACACCTTC. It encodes CASRNTGAYGYTF.

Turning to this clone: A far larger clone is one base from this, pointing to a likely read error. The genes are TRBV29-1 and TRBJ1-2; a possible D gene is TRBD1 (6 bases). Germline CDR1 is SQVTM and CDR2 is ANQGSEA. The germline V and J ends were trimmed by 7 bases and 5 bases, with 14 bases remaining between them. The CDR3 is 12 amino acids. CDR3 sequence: CSGAGVWYGYTF. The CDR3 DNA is TGCAGCGGTGCAGGGGTTTGGTATGGCTACACCTTC.

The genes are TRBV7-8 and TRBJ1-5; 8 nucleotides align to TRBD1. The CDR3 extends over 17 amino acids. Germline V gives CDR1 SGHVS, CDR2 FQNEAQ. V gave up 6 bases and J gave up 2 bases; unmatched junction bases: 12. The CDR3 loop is CASRPDRGGSGNQPQHF. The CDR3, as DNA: TGTGCCAGCAGGCCTGACAGGGGAGGTTCGGGCAATCAGCCCCAGCATTTT.

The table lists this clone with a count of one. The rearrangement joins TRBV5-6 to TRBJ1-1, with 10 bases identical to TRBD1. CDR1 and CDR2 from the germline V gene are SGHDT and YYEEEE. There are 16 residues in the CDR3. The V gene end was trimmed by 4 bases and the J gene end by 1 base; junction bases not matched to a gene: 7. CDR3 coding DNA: TGTGCCAGCAGCCCGGACAGGGGGAGGGGGAACACTGAAGCTTTCTTT. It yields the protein CASSPDRGRGNTEAFF. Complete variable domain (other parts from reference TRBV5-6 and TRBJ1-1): DAGVTQSPTHLIKTRGQQVTLRCSPKSGHDTVSWYQQALGQGPQFIFQYYEEEERQRGNFPDRFSGHQFPNYSSELNVNALLLGDSALYLCASSPDRGRGNTEAFFGQGTRLTVV.

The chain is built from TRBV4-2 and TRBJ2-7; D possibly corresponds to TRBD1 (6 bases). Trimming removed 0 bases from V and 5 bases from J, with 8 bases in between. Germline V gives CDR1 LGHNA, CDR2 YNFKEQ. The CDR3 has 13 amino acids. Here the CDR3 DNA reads TGTGCCAGCAGCCAAGATACAGGGAACGAGCAGTACTTC. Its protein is CASSQDTGNEQYF.

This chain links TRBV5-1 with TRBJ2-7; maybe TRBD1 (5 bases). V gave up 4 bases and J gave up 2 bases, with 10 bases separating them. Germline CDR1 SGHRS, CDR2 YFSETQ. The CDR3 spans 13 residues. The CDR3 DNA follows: TGCGCCAGCAGCCCTCGACAGCCCTACGAGCAGTACTTC. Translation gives CASSPRQPYEQYF.

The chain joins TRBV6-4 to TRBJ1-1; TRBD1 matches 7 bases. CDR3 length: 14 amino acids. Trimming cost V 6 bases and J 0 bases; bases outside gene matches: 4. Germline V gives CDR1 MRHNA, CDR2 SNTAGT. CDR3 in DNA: TGTGCCAGCAGGAGGGACAGATTGAACACTGAAGCTTTCTTT. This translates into CASRRDRLNTEAFF.

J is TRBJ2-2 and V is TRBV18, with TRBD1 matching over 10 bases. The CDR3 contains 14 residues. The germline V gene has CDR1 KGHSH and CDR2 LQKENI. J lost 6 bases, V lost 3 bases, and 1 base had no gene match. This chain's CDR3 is CASSPDRGPGELFF. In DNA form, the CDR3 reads TGTGCCAGCTCACCTGACAGGGGGCCCGGGGAGCTGTTTTTT.

CDR3 nucleotide sequence: TGTGCCAGCAGTACGACAGGGATCAATTCACCCCTCCACTTT. Translating gives CASSTTGINSPLHF. The V and J genes are TRBV9 and TRBJ1-6; 7 nucleotides line up with TRBD1. V trimming: 5 bases; J trimming: 7 bases; junction bases outside the gene matches: 6. CDR3 length: 14 residues. CDR1 SGDLS and CDR2 YYNGEE come from the germline V gene.

The CDR3 here is CASSVAASGYNEQFF. As DNA, the CDR3 is TGTGCCAGCAGCGTAGCGGCTAGCGGGTACAATGAGCAGTTCTTC. The gene calls are TRBV9 and TRBJ2-1, with 8 bases matching TRBD2. Germline V gene lookup returns CDR1 SGDLS and CDR2 YYNGEE. This CDR3 comprises 15 residues. The ends lost 0 bases at V and 4 bases at J; junction bases unmatched: 3.

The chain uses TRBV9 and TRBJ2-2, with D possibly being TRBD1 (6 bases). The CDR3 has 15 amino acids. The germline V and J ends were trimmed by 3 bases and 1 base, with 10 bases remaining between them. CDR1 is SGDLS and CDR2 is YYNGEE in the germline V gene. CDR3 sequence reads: CASSASTGNTGELFF. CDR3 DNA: TGTGCCAGCAGCGCTTCGACAGGGAACACCGGGGAGCTGTTTTTT.

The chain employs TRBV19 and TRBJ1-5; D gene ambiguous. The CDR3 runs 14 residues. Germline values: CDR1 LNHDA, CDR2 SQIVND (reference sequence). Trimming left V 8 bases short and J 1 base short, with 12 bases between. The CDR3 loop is CASDLAGSNQPQHF. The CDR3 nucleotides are TGTGCCAGTGACCTGGCCGGGAGCAATCAGCCCCAGCATTTT.